This T cell receptor beta chain was profiled in a study of blood T cell repertoires in COVID-19. Here immunoSEQ multiplex PCR was the method, and the copy in TCRdb shows in-frame clones only, minus some. The sample shows 200,000 to 250,000 clones, around 86% of them seen only once. The ends lost 3 bases at V and 4 bases at J; junction bases unmatched: 4. The length of the CDR3 is 15 residues. CDR1 is LGHNA, CDR2 YSLEER, per germline. V and J are TRBV4-3 and TRBJ2-1; TRBD1 aligns across 9 bases. The sequenced material came from peripheral blood. This clonotype was sampled from an older woman with active or convalescent COVID-19. CDR3 loop: CASSHEDRGYNEQFF. Written as DNA, the CDR3 is TGCGCCAGCAGCCATGAGGACAGGGGATACAATGAGCAGTTCTTC.